The 23 T cell receptor beta chains presented below share a single source sample, sequenced in a study of T cells in Graves' hyperthyroidism and ophthalmopathy. The TCR beta CDR3 regions underwent amplification using RNA transcripts as the source. HTBI primers drove first-round RT-PCR of the TCR CDR3. TCRdb re-analysed the multiplex PCR reads in MiXCR, keeping a single row per CDR3 protein. This repertoire shows about 260,000 distinct CDR3 sequences, around 15% found once; its top ten account for around 30%. Sequencing was performed on blood. These receptors were collected from a woman aged 18 to 35 with Graves' ophthalmopathy.

This clonotype has ten or more counts. The CDR3 DNA follows: TGTGCCAGCAGTGAACAAGGACTAGCCAGTGAGCAGTTCTTC. Translation: CASSEQGLASEQFF. The rearrangement links TRBV28 to TRBJ2-1; 8 nucleotides line up with TRBD2. There are 14 residues in the CDR3. V lost 5 bases to trimming and J lost 9 bases; unmatched junction nucleotides: 9. Germline-derived CDR1 and CDR2 are MDHEN and SYDVKM.

This clonotype was detected ten times or more. The chain combines TRBV7-2 with TRBJ1-2, with D unclear. CDR1 is SGHTA and CDR2 is FQGNSA in the germline V gene. V dropped 1 base and J dropped 6 bases, with 15 bases sitting between them. The CDR3 length is 15 residues. The DNA for the CDR3 is TGTGCCAGCAGCTTAGGTCTTTGGAAGCGGGATGGCTACACCTTC. Protein product: CASSLGLWKRDGYTF.

This clonotype was recorded at least ten times. The rearrangement joins TRBV2 to TRBJ2-2, with a weak D call TRBD2 (6 bases). From germline, CDR1 is SNHLY and CDR2 FYNNEI. This CDR3 is built from 12 residues. The V end lost 11 bases, the J end lost 6 bases, and 13 bases lay between the germline ends. In DNA form, the CDR3 reads TGTGCCGGCGGGGCGCCCGCCGGGGAGCTGTTTTTT. Translating it yields CAGGAPAGELFF.

This clonotype was seen repeatedly, ten times or more. The CDR3 DNA reads as TGTGCCAGCTCACCACCCGGGACAGGGTCCTACGAGCAGTACTTC. Its protein is CASSPPGTGSYEQYF. This chain joins TRBV18 and TRBJ2-7, with 9 bases identical to TRBD1. After removal of 0 bases from V and 1 base from J, the junction contained 1 base not matched to a gene. Per the germline V gene, CDR1 is KGHSH and CDR2 is LQKENI. The CDR3 loop spans 15 amino acids.

This clonotype showed up many times. This chain links TRBV7-8 with TRBJ2-7, with D possibly being TRBD1 or TRBD2 (7 bases each). Germline assignment: CDR1 SGHVS and CDR2 FQNEAQ. This CDR3 has 14 amino acids. The V end lost 5 bases, the J end lost 3 bases, and 14 bases lay between the germline ends. In DNA form, the CDR3 reads TGTGCCAGCAGCCCCCCAGGGGGGGTCTACGAGCAGTACTTC. Its protein product is CASSPPGGVYEQYF.

The chain recombines TRBV6-1 with TRBJ2-3; D call uncertain. Trimming shortened V by 0 bases and J by 5 bases, and 9 bases separated the two germline ends. Germline assignment: CDR1 MNHNS and CDR2 SASEGT. The CDR3 runs to 14 residues. This CDR3 is CASSEAPGLDTQYF. The CDR3 region has the DNA TGTGCCAGCAGTGAAGCGCCTGGGCTAGATACGCAGTATTTT.

This clonotype was detected ten times or more. V usage is TRBV7-3 and J usage is TRBJ2-1, with TRBD2 matching over 12 bases. J lost 8 bases, V lost 0 bases, and 8 bases had no gene match. This CDR3 has 17 amino acids. Germline loops: CDR1 SGHTA, CDR2 FQGTGA. CDR3 protein: CASSLTPSGRANDEQFF. As DNA, the CDR3 is TGTGCCAGCAGCTTAACCCCTAGCGGGAGGGCCAACGATGAGCAGTTCTTC.

This clonotype was seen ten or more times. V usage is TRBV3-1 and J usage is TRBJ2-5; 8 bases are shared with TRBD2. CDR3 size: 15 residues. Unmatched junction bases numbered 5, after V lost 3 bases and J lost 2 bases. CDR1 is LGHDT, CDR2 YNNKEL, per germline (reference sequence). CDR3 sequence reads: CASSQELAEQETQYF. CDR3 nucleotides: TGTGCCAGCAGCCAGGAACTAGCGGAACAAGAGACCCAGTACTTC.

The genes are TRBV28 and TRBJ2-3; TRBD2 might be the D (11 bases). This CDR3 comprises 20 residues. Per the germline V gene, CDR1 is MDHEN and CDR2 is SYDVKM. Deletions cut 2 bases from V and 3 bases from J, with 27 bases between. CDR3 DNA sequence: TGTGCCAGCAGTTTAGAGGACAGGGGGGGTACTAGCGGGAGAACAGATACGCAGTATTTT. It yields the protein CASSLEDRGGTSGRTDTQYF. The variable domain in full, completed from reference TRBV28 and TRBJ2-3, reads DVKVTQSSRYLVKRTGEKVFLECVQDMDHENMFWYRQDPGLGLRLIYFSYDVKMKEKGDIPEGYSVSREKKERFSLILESASTNQTSMYLCASSLEDRGGTSGRTDTQYFGPGTRLTVL.

In its sample, this clonotype was seen many times. This chain links TRBV5-6 with TRBJ1-1; D is unresolved. V gave up 0 bases and J gave up 1 base, with 10 bases separating them. The CDR3 sequence is 15 residues long. Germline V gene data show CDR1 as SGHDT and CDR2 as YYEEEE. DNA of the CDR3: TGTGCCAGCAGCTTGGAGGGAGGGCGGAACACTGAAGCTTTCTTT. Amino acids: CASSLEGGRNTEAFF.

CDR3 nucleotides: TGTGCCAGCAGTTACTCAGTCGCTGCCAGTAAGACCTACGAGCAGTACTTC. Protein: CASSYSVAASKTYEQYF. The chain links TRBV6-5 to TRBJ2-7, with D unresolved. CDR1 is MNHEY and CDR2 is SVGAGI in the germline V gene. Trimming left V 0 bases short and J 2 bases short, with 17 bases between. The CDR3 length is 17 residues.

This clonotype was counted at least ten times. The chain has TRBV4-1 and TRBJ2-7; the D is unclear. Germline CDR1 MGHRA, CDR2 YSYEKL. The CDR3 length is 14 residues. V lost 1 base, J lost 3 bases, and 10 bases lay in between. As DNA, the CDR3 is TGCGCCAGCAGCCAAGCTCCCGCACTCTACGAGCAGTACTTC. Translated, it gives CASSQAPALYEQYF.

This clonotype was counted at least ten times. The chain uses TRBV2 and TRBJ1-4, with D maybe TRBD1 (6 bases). This CDR3 is built from 15 residues. V shed 6 bases and J shed 8 bases, with 19 bases lying between them. Germline V gene data show CDR1 as SNHLY and CDR2 as FYNNEI. The CDR3, as DNA: TGTGCCAGCAGAAACAGGGAAGGGGGAATGGAAAAACTGTTTTTT. This gives the protein CASRNREGGMEKLFF.

This clonotype appeared many times. The chain uses TRBV20-1 and TRBJ2-3; D uncertain. The CDR3 spans 11 residues. Germline V gene sequence: CDR1 DFQATT, CDR2 SNEGSKA (reference sequence). The germline V and J ends were trimmed by 7 bases and 7 bases, with 12 bases remaining between them. The CDR3 DNA reads as TGCAGTGTCCTAGACGATCATACGCAGTATTTT. Its protein product is CSVLDDHTQYF.

This clonotype has a count of ten or more. The rearrangement links TRBV7-9 to TRBJ2-5, with TRBD1 as a possible D gene (6 bases). Trimming took off 2 bases at V and 2 bases at J, with 12 bases between the two ends. Germline-derived CDR1 and CDR2 are SEHNR and FQNEAQ (reference sequence). This CDR3 is 15 amino acids long. CDR3 nucleotides: TGTGCCAGCAGCTTAAGGGACACTTTACAAGAGACCCAGTACTTC. Its translation is CASSLRDTLQETQYF.

This clonotype was counted ten times or more. The CDR3 DNA sequence: TGTGCCAGTAGTCCCAGGGAGTCCTATGGCTACACCTTC. Encoded protein: CASSPRESYGYTF. V and J are TRBV19 and TRBJ1-2, with D perhaps matching TRBD1 (5 bases). Per germline, CDR1 LNHDA and CDR2 SQIVND (reference sequence). Between the trimmed V and J ends, which lost 5 bases and 4 bases, there was a span of 11 bases. The CDR3 loop spans 13 amino acids.

Ten or more counts support this clonotype. The V and J genes are TRBV20-1 and TRBJ2-1; 11 positions match TRBD2. Germline V gene sequence: CDR1 DFQATT, CDR2 SNEGSKA (reference sequence). CDR3 length equals 13 residues. V dropped 5 bases and J dropped 8; count of bases not matched to a gene: 5. CDR3 sequence (DNA): TGCAGTGCTCCGACTAGCGGGGTCTATGAGCAGTTCTTC. Its protein product is CSAPTSGVYEQFF.

This clonotype was counted at least ten times. The chain recombines TRBV29-1 with TRBJ2-1, with 9 bases matching TRBD1. Germline assignment: CDR1 SQVTM and CDR2 ANQGSEA. With 6 bases clipped from V and 2 bases from J, the junction kept 2 bases outside the gene matches. The CDR3 is 13 amino acids. The CDR3 DNA follows: TGCAGCGTACAGGGGGCCCCCTACAATGAGCAGTTCTTC. As protein: CSVQGAPYNEQFF.

This clonotype was recorded many times. The CDR3 bases are TGTGCCACCAGTGATTTACCTATCCCCGGGACAGGGTCCTACAATGAGCAGTTCTTC. It encodes CATSDLPIPGTGSYNEQFF. This chain joins TRBV24-1 and TRBJ2-1, with 9 bases lining up with TRBD1. Germline V lookup: CDR1 KGHDR, CDR2 SFDVKD. J gave up 1 base and V 1 base, and 10 bases lay outside the gene matches. CDR3 length: 19 amino acids.

The chain recombines TRBV28 with TRBJ1-1, with D maybe TRBD1 (6 bases). The CDR3 length is 10 residues. The V end was cut by 6 bases, the J end by 7 bases, with 6 bases between. Germline V gives CDR1 MDHEN, CDR2 SYDVKM. CDR3 bases: TGTGCCAGCAGAGGGGGTGAAGCTTTCTTT. Its protein product is CASRGGEAFF.

This clonotype was recorded at least ten times. V and J are TRBV29-1 and TRBJ1-2; D is possibly TRBD1 (6 bases). Trimming cost V 4 bases and J 5 bases, with 11 bases left between them. Germline V lookup: CDR1 SQVTM, CDR2 ANQGSEA. CDR3 length equals 12 residues. The CDR3 region has the DNA TGCAGCGTTGGAGGGGGAACGTATGGCTACACCTTC. Protein: CSVGGGTYGYTF. The variable domain in full, with the rest retrieved from reference TRBV29-1 and TRBJ1-2, is SAVISQKPSRDICQRGTSLTIQCQVDSQVTMMFWYRQQPGQSLTLIATANQGSEATYESGFVIDKFPISRPNLTFSTLTVSNMSPEDSSIYLCSVGGGTYGYTFGSGTRLTVV.

This clonotype was seen only a few times. The chain joins TRBV25-1 to TRBJ2-7, with 12 positions matching TRBD2. V was pared by 5 bases and J by 6 bases, with 5 bases of the junction left unmatched. The CDR3 is 14 amino acids. Germline CDR1 reads MGHDK; CDR2 reads SYGVNS. Here the CDR3 reads CASSKASGRGEQYF. CDR3 nucleotides: TGTGCCAGCAGTAAAGCTAGCGGGAGGGGCGAGCAGTACTTC.

This clonotype showed up many times. V and J are TRBV7-9 and TRBJ2-7, with D hard to call. The CDR3 covers 15 residues. From germline, CDR1 is SEHNR and CDR2 FQNEAQ (reference sequence). V lost 3 bases and J 5 bases, leaving 17 bases between the germline ends. Written as DNA, the CDR3 is TGTGCCAGCAGCTTGTCCTACCAGGAAGGCCACGAGCAGTACTTC. It translates to CASSLSYQEGHEQYF.